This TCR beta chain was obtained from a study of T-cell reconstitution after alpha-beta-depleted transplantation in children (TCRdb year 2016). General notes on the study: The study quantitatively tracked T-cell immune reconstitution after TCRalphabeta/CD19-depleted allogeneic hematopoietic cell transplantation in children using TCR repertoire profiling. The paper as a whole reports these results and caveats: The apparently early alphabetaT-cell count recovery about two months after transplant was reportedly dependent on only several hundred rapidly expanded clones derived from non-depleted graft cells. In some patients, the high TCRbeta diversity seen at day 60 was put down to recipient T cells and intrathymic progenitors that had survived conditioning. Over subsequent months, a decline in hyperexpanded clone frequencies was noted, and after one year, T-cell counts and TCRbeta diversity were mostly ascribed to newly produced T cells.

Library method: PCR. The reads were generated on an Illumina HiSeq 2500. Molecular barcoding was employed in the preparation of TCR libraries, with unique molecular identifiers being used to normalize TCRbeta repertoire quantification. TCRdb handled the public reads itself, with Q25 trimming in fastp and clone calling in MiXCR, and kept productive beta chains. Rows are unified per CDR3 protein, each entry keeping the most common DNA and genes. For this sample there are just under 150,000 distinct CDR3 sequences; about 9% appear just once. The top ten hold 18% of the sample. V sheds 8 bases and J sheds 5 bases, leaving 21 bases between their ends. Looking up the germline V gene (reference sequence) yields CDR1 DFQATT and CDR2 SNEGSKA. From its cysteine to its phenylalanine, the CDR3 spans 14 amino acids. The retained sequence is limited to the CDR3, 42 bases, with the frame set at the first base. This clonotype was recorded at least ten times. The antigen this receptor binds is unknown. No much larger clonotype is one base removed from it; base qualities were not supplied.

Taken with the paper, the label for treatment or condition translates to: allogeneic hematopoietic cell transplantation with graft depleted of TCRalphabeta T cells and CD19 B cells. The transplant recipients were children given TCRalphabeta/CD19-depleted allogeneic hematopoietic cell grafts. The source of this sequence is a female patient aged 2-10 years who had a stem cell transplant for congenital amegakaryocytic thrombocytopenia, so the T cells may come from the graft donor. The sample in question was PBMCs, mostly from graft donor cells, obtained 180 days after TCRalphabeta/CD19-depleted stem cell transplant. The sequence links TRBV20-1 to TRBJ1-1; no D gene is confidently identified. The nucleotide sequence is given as TGCAGTACTGACGGCGGCCGGGGTCTGACTGAAGCTTTCTTT. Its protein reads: CSTDGGRGLTEAFF.